The source of this T cell receptor beta chain is a study of blood T cell repertoires in COVID-19. Whole-study context: PBMCs, B-cell-depleted T cells, or T cells were the source of the cDNA or gDNA that made up the material.

In its sample, this clone was seen once. V dropped 0 bases and J dropped 7; count of bases not matched to a gene: 4. The germline V gene encodes CDR1 SGDLS and CDR2 YYNGEE. The CDR3 is made up of 15 amino acids. Authors' analysis steps: The authors estimated nucleated cell counts from reference gene primer amplification. Sequencing used immunoSEQ multiplex PCR; TCRdb keeps in-frame clones, though not all of them. V and J calls and clone size are copied from that table; D and trimming were computed from the DNA. The table records some 140,000 clones, about 90% of them present only once. The source of this sequence is a woman aged 45-65 years who had recovered from COVID-19. V and J are TRBV9 and TRBJ2-1, with 10 nucleotides matching TRBD1. The sequenced material came from peripheral blood. The CDR3 DNA reads TGTGCCAGCAGCGTAGGACAGGGGGCAAGAAATGAGCAGTTCTTC. It translates to CASSVGQGARNEQFF.